One sample yielded the 16 T cell receptor beta chains listed below, sequenced in a study of blood T cell repertoires in COVID-19. Here immunoSEQ multiplex PCR was the method, and the copy in TCRdb shows in-frame clones only, minus some. The sample has roughly 180,000 clones, over 70% seen once. The sample taken for sequencing was PBMCs or T cells enriched from blood (not recorded which). The receptors shown here come from a woman aged 50 to 65 in a cohort exposed to, infected with or recovered from COVID-19 (not recorded which).

For the CDR3, the DNA is TGCGCCAGCAGCCCCCAGAGCGGGAGGAAGGCAGATACGCAGTATTTT. Translation: CASSPQSGRKADTQYF. The chain employs TRBV5-1 and TRBJ2-3, with 9 positions matching TRBD2. V dropped 4 bases and J dropped 4; count of bases not matched to a gene: 10. Looked up from germline, CDR1 is SGHRS and CDR2 is YFSETQ. The CDR3 has 16 residues.

V and J are TRBV13 and TRBJ2-4; 12 bases fit TRBD2. V shed 5 bases, J shed 2 bases, and the junction held 10 bases outside the gene matches. The CDR3 totals 18 residues. Germline V CDR1 and CDR2: PRHDT, FYEKMQ (reference sequence). Here the CDR3 reads CASSLSRTSGTSKNIQYF. The CDR3 DNA sequence: TGTGCCAGCAGCCTTTCCCGGACTAGCGGGACGTCCAAAAACATTCAGTACTTC.

The gene calls are TRBV6-1 and TRBJ1-5; D remains ambiguous. Germline V lookup: CDR1 MNHNS, CDR2 SASEGT. V lost 1 base, J lost 4 bases, and 11 bases lay in between. This CDR3 region has 15 residues. This chain's CDR3 is CASSEVGRRNQPQHF. The CDR3 nucleotides are TGTGCCAGCAGTGAAGTGGGCAGGCGTAATCAGCCCCAGCATTTT.

The chain carries TRBV2 and TRBJ2-5; no reliable D call. V dropped 6 bases and J dropped 5 bases, with 13 bases sitting between them. Germline CDR1 reads SNHLY; CDR2 reads FYNNEI. CDR3 length equals 13 residues. This CDR3 is CASRIRGSETQYF. In DNA form, the CDR3 reads TGTGCCAGCAGGATACGAGGTAGCGAGACCCAGTACTTC. The full variable domain, with the rest looked up from reference TRBV2 and TRBJ2-5, is EPEVTQTPSHQVTQMGQEVILRCVPISNHLYFYWYRQILGQKVEFLVSFYNNEISEKSEIFDDQFSVERPDGSNFTLKIRSTKLEDSAMYFCASRIRGSETQYFGPGTRLLVL.

The chain uses TRBV3-1 (or the pseudogene TRBV3-2) and TRBJ1-5; D is unclear. Trimming removed 2 bases at V and 1 base at J, with 12 bases between. The CDR3 length is 16 residues. Germline V gene data show CDR1 as LGHDT and CDR2 as YNNKEL (reference sequence). CDR3 sequence: CASSQTGHSSNQPQHF. CDR3 bases: TGTGCCAGCAGCCAAACCGGTCACTCGAGCAATCAGCCCCAGCATTTT.

This clone was seen once. The chain uses TRBV19 and TRBJ1-1, with TRBD1 matching over 7 bases. Germline lookup yields CDR1 LNHDA and CDR2 SQIVND (reference sequence). The junction had 8 bases not matched to a gene; V was cut back by 5 bases and J by 5 bases. This CDR3 has 14 residues. The CDR3 protein is CASSSNRGWTEAFF. The CDR3 region has the DNA TGTGCCAGTAGTTCCAACAGGGGATGGACTGAAGCTTTCTTT.

The V and J genes are TRBV28 and TRBJ2-3; 7 bases are a match to TRBD2. There are 17 residues in the CDR3. The V gene end was trimmed by 8 bases and the J gene end by 2 bases; junction bases not matched to a gene: 16. Germline V CDR1 and CDR2: MDHEN, SYDVKM. The CDR3 nucleotides read TGTGCCAGCGCCAATAGCGGGCTCTCGTCTTCCACAGATACGCAGTATTTT. It codes for CASANSGLSSSTDTQYF.

Note on this clone: The same CDR3 can be traced to other DNA sequences in this sample. The gene calls are TRBV10-3 and TRBJ2-3, with 9 nucleotides matching TRBD2. CDR3 size: 17 residues. Germline V CDR1 and CDR2: ENHRY, SYGVKD. Trimming took 0 bases from V and 0 from J; bases not matched to a gene: 4. The CDR3 DNA sequence: TGTGCCATCAGTGAGTCAGTGGCGGGAGGGAGCACAGATACGCAGTATTTT. Protein product: CAISESVAGGSTDTQYF.

This sequence joins TRBV18 and TRBJ2-3; 10 bases align to TRBD1. The CDR3 runs to 15 residues. The germline V gene has CDR1 KGHSH and CDR2 LQKENI. Trimming removed 3 bases from V and 9 bases from J; junction bases left unmatched: 9. The CDR3: CASSPTETDRGTQYF. The CDR3 DNA reads as TGTGCCAGCTCACCTACCGAGACGGACAGGGGGACGCAGTATTTT.

In DNA, the CDR3 is TGTGCCAGCAGTCTCGGGACTAGCGGGAACCTTTACGAGCAGTACTTC. Translated, it gives CASSLGTSGNLYEQYF. The J gene is TRBJ2-7, the V gene TRBV2; 13 bases map to TRBD2. This CDR3 region has 16 residues. Looked up from germline, CDR1 is SNHLY and CDR2 is FYNNEI. With 5 bases clipped from V and 4 bases from J, the junction kept 8 bases outside the gene matches. The full variable domain, with the rest looked up from reference TRBV2 and TRBJ2-7, is EPEVTQTPSHQVTQMGQEVILRCVPISNHLYFYWYRQILGQKVEFLVSFYNNEISEKSEIFDDQFSVERPDGSNFTLKIRSTKLEDSAMYFCASSLGTSGNLYEQYFGPGTRLTVT.

The chain carries TRBV10-3 and TRBJ2-2; D gene ambiguous. The CDR3 runs to 13 residues. V was clipped by 4 bases and J by 6 bases, with 9 bases between them. The germline V gene encodes CDR1 ENHRY and CDR2 SYGVKD. This CDR3 is CAISVKQAGELFF. The CDR3 DNA reads as TGTGCCATCAGTGTAAAGCAAGCCGGGGAGCTGTTTTTT.

The chain links TRBV21-1 to TRBJ1-6. TRBV21-1 corresponds to a pseudogene. The CDR3 has 15 residues. This CDR3 is CASTGGGSYNSPLHF. CDR3 sequence (DNA): TGTGCCAGCACCGGGGGGGGCTCCTATAATTCACCCCTCCACTTT.

The chain is built from TRBV5-8 and TRBJ2-7; a weak D match, TRBD1 (6 bases). CDR3 length: 14 amino acids. V dropped 1 base and J dropped 1 base, with 9 bases sitting between them. From germline, CDR1 is SGHTS and CDR2 YDEGEE. The CDR3 DNA reads as TGTGCCAGCAGCTTGTGGGACAATTCCTACGAGCAGTACTTC. It translates to CASSLWDNSYEQYF.

CDR3 protein: CATKGGRGSNQPQHF. CDR3 in DNA: TGTGCCACCAAGGGGGGGCGAGGGAGCAATCAGCCCCAGCATTTT. V and J are TRBV28 and TRBJ1-5; possible D gene TRBD1, 6 bases. Looked up from germline, CDR1 is MDHEN and CDR2 is SYDVKM. V was shortened by 10 bases and J by 1 base, with 17 bases between the two germline ends. The CDR3 runs to 15 residues.

The chain joins TRBV7-2 to TRBJ1-5, with TRBD1 matching 9 bases. The germline V gene has CDR1 SGHTA and CDR2 FQGNSA. V shed 4 bases and J 5 bases; nucleotides not matched to a gene: 3. The length of the CDR3 is 14 residues. CDR3 nucleotides: TGTGCCAGCAGCTCCGGGACAGGGTATCAGCCCCAGCATTTT. It is translated as CASSSGTGYQPQHF.

The chain recombines TRBV3-1 (or the pseudogene TRBV3-2) with TRBJ1-3, with 8 bases aligning to TRBD1. The V gene's germline CDR1 is LGHDT and CDR2 YNNKEL (reference sequence). V was pared by 0 bases and J by 2 bases, with 3 bases of the junction left unmatched. The CDR3 runs to 16 residues. CDR3: CASSQEGQAPGNTIYF. CDR3 DNA sequence: TGTGCCAGCAGCCAAGAGGGACAGGCTCCTGGAAACACCATATATTTT.